This T cell receptor (beta chain) was documented in a study of T cell clones after liver transplantation. Overall study context: As an antigen-independent comparator, third-party-reactive TCRbeta sequences came from pre-transplant mixed lymphocyte reactions.

Points on this clone: Its antigen is still unknown.

This CDR3 is built from 15 residues. Germline values: CDR1 SGHTA, CDR2 FQGNSA. V lost 2 bases, J lost 0 bases, and 9 bases lay in between. Broader study findings: Low donor cell numbers restricted donor-reactive repertoire measurement in two subjects. Conclusions were preliminary, with small, heterogeneous patient groups.

Unstimulated PBMCs were sorted into CD3+CD4+ and CD3+CD8+ populations. Produced via immunoSEQ multiplex PCR; TCRdb's table is partial and in-frame only. The data show 20,000 to 25,000 clones, almost 70% seen once. V and J are TRBV7-2 and TRBJ2-3; the D gene is possibly TRBD2 (6 bases). The sample was CD4+ T cells from blood, taken before liver transplant. The source of this sequence is a human donor who received a liver transplant. CDR3 nucleotides: TGTGCCAGCAGCTTATTCGGGACTAGCACAGATACGCAGTATTTT. Encoded protein: CASSLFGTSTDTQYF.